The clone carrying this TCR beta chain has only a few counts. This CDR3 has 11 residues. With 6 bases removed from V and 15 bases from J, the gap between germline ends came to 15 bases. From germline, CDR1 is SNHLY and CDR2 FYNNEI. The record originates from a study of blood T cell repertoires in COVID-19. Study in general: Acute-phase and convalescent COVID-19 samples originated in the United States, Italy and Spain. PBMCs, B-cell-depleted T cells, or T cells were the source of the cDNA or gDNA that made up the material.

Per the authors' pipeline: Reference gene primer amplification in the assay estimated nucleated cell counts. Some clones are missing from TCRdb's copy, which holds only in-frame ones; the method was immunoSEQ multiplex PCR. V and J calls and clone size are copied from that table; D and trimming were computed from the DNA. The profile covers 120,000 or so clones, with approximately 89% appearing a single time and more than 3.5% taken by the ten largest. This sequence joins TRBV2 and TRBJ1-5, with a possible D match to TRBD1 (5 bases). The sample comprised peripheral blood. The TCR sequence derives from a woman in her sixties with acute or convalescent COVID-19. CDR3 residues: CASSDRKTLHF. CDR3 coding DNA: TGTGCCAGCAGCGACAGAAAAACCCTGCATTTT.